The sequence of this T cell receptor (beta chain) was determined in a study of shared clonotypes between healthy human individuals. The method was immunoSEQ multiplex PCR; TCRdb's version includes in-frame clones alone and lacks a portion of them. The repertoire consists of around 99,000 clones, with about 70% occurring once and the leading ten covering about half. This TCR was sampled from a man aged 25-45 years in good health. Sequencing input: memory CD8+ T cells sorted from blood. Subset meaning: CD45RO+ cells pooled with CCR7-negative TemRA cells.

The CDR3 DNA reads as TGTGCCAGCAGCCAGGGATTACAGGTTAGCACAGATACGCAGTATTTT. Amino acids: CASSQGLQVSTDTQYF. The chain joins TRBV9 to TRBJ2-3, with D possibly matching TRBD1 (5 bases). The CDR3 runs to 16 residues. V lost 4 bases and J lost 0, with 15 bases in between. Germline lookup yields CDR1 SGDLS and CDR2 YYNGEE.